What follows describes a single T cell receptor beta chain. The antigen is unknown. The CDR3 is 15 residues long. Per germline, CDR1 SNHLY and CDR2 FYNNEI. V was clipped by 6 bases and J by 2 bases; unmatched bases: 8. The PCR used 60 Vbeta and 13 Jbeta primers. Authors' methods: In a later analysis, the count reached about 80 million unique TCR beta chains, with roughly 12 million shared. The repertoire was sequenced with immunoSEQ multiplex PCR; TCRdb's copy has only in-frame clones and lacks some. V, J and clone size are those of that table, while D and trimming were read from the DNA. In the table there are 150,000 to 250,000 clones, around 77% of which are singletons. This record belongs to a study of cytomegalovirus exposure and HLA in healthy donors. The study's findings and limits: In presence/absence analyses, roughly uniform sequencing depth across donors was assumed. Overall, approximately 150 TCR beta chains were annotated as cytomegalovirus-associated.

This TCR was sampled from a man aged 25-45 years in good health and CMV-seronegative. This sequence joins TRBV2 and TRBJ2-3; 7 bases map to TRBD1. The sequenced material came from PBMCs. CDR3 DNA: TGTGCCAGCAGGACAGGGATTTTTGACACAGATACGCAGTATTTT. Protein: CASRTGIFDTDTQYF.